These 31 T cell receptor beta chains came from one sample sequenced in a study of T cell repertoires in cytomegalovirus infection (dated by TCRdb to between 2018 and 2021). The listed sequencing device is Illumina HiSeq 1500. Starting from the raw public reads, TCRdb applied fastp trimming at Q25, assembled clones with MiXCR and retained in-frame beta chains. Under each unique CDR3 protein, matching rows form one entry showing the most common genes and DNA. Counted in this sample were approximately 200,000 distinct CDR3 sequences; roughly 23% of them appeared once. In total, the top ten clones hold 15% to 20% of the sample. Input material: CD8+ T cells from PBMCs. Receptors were obtained from a human donor in good health (CMV status not recorded). Some clones in this sample may be carry-over from other donors' samples.

The chain uses TRBV28 and TRBJ1-1, with D possibly TRBD1 on 6 matching bases. V lost 3 bases and J lost 5, with 13 bases in between. This CDR3 comprises 14 residues. CDR1 MDHEN and CDR2 SYDVKM come from the germline V gene. The CDR3 region has the DNA TGTGCCAGCAGTTTTGCCAGGGGATGGACTGAAGCTTTCTTT. It yields the protein CASSFARGWTEAFF.

J is TRBJ1-6 and V is TRBV14; no clear D gene. CDR3 length: 13 residues. The V gene's germline CDR1 is SGHDN and CDR2 FVKESK. V lost 8 bases and J lost 7, with 12 bases in between. The chain's CDR3 is CASGEGYNSPLHF. The CDR3 DNA sequence: TGTGCCAGCGGCGAGGGATACAATTCACCCCTCCACTTT.

The chain has TRBV6-2 or TRBV6-3 and TRBJ2-1; D is unresolved. The CDR3 has 13 residues. V was cut by 7 bases and J by 5 bases, with 12 bases left in between. From germline, CDR1 is MNHEY and CDR2 SVGEGT. Written as DNA, the CDR3 is TGTGCCAGCAATAACATGGCGAACAATGAGCAGTTCTTC. Translation gives CASNNMANNEQFF.

This clonotype was observed a few times. The chain recombines TRBV4-2 with TRBJ2-3; 12 bases line up with TRBD2. This CDR3 is 17 amino acids long. V was pared by 1 base and J by 3 bases, with 5 bases of the junction left unmatched. CDR1 and CDR2 from the germline V gene are LGHNA and YNFKEQ. The CDR3 DNA follows: TGTGCCAGCAGCCAAGTTACTAGCGGGGGGCCAACAGATACGCAGTATTTT. Its protein is CASSQVTSGGPTDTQYF.

This clonotype was seen at least ten times. This chain joins TRBV7-6 and TRBJ2-2, with a tentative D call TRBD2 (6 bases). V was clipped by 3 bases and J by 5 bases, with 10 bases between them. This CDR3 has 14 amino acids. The germline gives CDR1 SGHVS, CDR2 FNYEAQ. The CDR3 reads CASSFTSWTGELFF. Here the CDR3 DNA reads TGTGCCAGCAGCTTTACTAGCTGGACCGGGGAGCTGTTTTTT.

The V gene is TRBV20-1, the J gene TRBJ2-3; no definite D call. Trimming left V 2 bases short and J 2 bases short, with 14 bases between. Germline CDR1 reads DFQATT; CDR2 reads SNEGSKA (reference sequence). The CDR3 is 15 residues long. DNA for the CDR3: TGCAGTGCTAGATCCCCGCAGGAGTACACAGATACGCAGTATTTT. Residues: CSARSPQEYTDTQYF.

The chain carries TRBV29-1 and TRBJ1-2; no clear D. V gave up 2 bases and J gave up 6 bases, with 13 bases separating them. The CDR3 totals 13 residues. CDR1 and CDR2 from the germline V gene are SQVTM and ANQGSEA. Here the CDR3 reads CSVELVMENGYTF. The CDR3 DNA is TGCAGCGTTGAATTGGTCATGGAGAATGGCTACACCTTC.

This clonotype was found many times. The V call is TRBV6-2 or TRBV6-3, the J call TRBJ2-7, with D possibly called TRBD1 or TRBD2 (5 bases each). V shed 7 bases and J shed 2 bases, with 15 bases lying between them. Germline V lookup: CDR1 MNHEY, CDR2 SVGEGT. This CDR3 region has 14 residues. CDR3 protein: CASKVPGPTYEQYF. CDR3 nucleotides: TGTGCCAGCAAGGTTCCGGGACCAACCTACGAGCAGTACTTC.

This clonotype occurred a few times. The chain joins TRBV6-4 to TRBJ2-5; possibly TRBD1 or TRBD2 for D (5 bases each). V shed 4 bases and J shed 5 bases, with 11 bases lying between them. Germline CDR1 and CDR2: MRHNA and SNTAGT. The CDR3 totals 13 residues. DNA of the CDR3: TGTGCCAGCAGTGGCGGATGGGGGGAGACCCAGTACTTC. Protein product: CASSGGWGETQYF.

This clonotype was counted between two and nine times. The gene calls are TRBV12-3 or TRBV12-4 and TRBJ1-1; 10 nucleotides line up with TRBD1. The CDR3 runs 13 residues. Trimming at V came to 7 bases and at J to 6 bases, leaving 5 bases not matched to a gene. CDR3 sequence reads: CASTDDRGPEAFF. For the CDR3, the DNA is TGTGCCAGCACAGACGACAGGGGGCCTGAAGCTTTCTTT.

This clonotype has just a few counts. The CDR3 coding sequence is TGTGCCAGCAGGATCCTCCGGGACGGTTATGGCTACACCTTC. Its protein product is CASRILRDGYGYTF. The rearrangement joins TRBV12-3 or TRBV12-4 to TRBJ1-2; weak D call: TRBD1 (5 bases). The CDR3 covers 14 residues. V dropped 6 bases and J dropped 5 bases, with 16 bases sitting between them.

This chain uses TRBV19 with TRBJ1-1; the D gene is possibly TRBD1 (5 bases). The V end was cut by 10 bases, the J end by 1 base, with 16 bases between. The CDR3 sequence is 14 residues long. Germline lookup yields CDR1 LNHDA and CDR2 SQIVND (reference sequence). The DNA of the CDR3 is TGTGCCACTGAGAGGGGCACCCAGAACACTGAAGCTTTCTTT. Protein: CATERGTQNTEAFF. Drawing the rest from reference TRBV19 and TRBJ1-1, the complete variable domain is DGGITQSPKYLFRKEGQNVTLSCEQNLNHDAMYWYRQDPGQGLRLIYYSQIVNDFQKGDIAEGYSVSREKKESFPLTVTSAQKNPTAFYLCATERGTQNTEAFFGQGTRLTVV.

This clonotype was found once. V usage is TRBV20-1 and J usage is TRBJ1-1; D gene uncertain. CDR1 and CDR2 (germline): DFQATT, SNEGSKA (reference sequence). Deletions cut 6 bases from V and 2 bases from J, with 19 bases between. This CDR3 spans 15 amino acids. This CDR3 is CSAVPLGRPNTEAFF. The CDR3 coding sequence is TGCAGTGCCGTCCCTCTCGGACGGCCCAACACTGAAGCTTTCTTT.

This clonotype was counted ten times or more. The chain recombines TRBV14 with TRBJ2-5; unclear D gene. Trimming shortened V by 1 base and J by 2 bases, and 8 bases separated the two germline ends. Germline V gene sequence: CDR1 SGHDN, CDR2 FVKESK. CDR3 length: 14 residues. Here the CDR3 reads CASSQVYGQETQYF. The DNA of the CDR3 is TGTGCCAGCAGCCAAGTTTACGGGCAAGAGACCCAGTACTTC. Looking up the rest from reference TRBV14 and TRBJ2-5 gives the full variable domain: EAGVTQFPSHSVIEKGQTVTLRCDPISGHDNLYWYRRVMGKEIKFLLHFVKESKQDESGMPNNRFLAERTGGTYSTLKVQPAELEDSGVYFCASSQVYGQETQYFGPGTRLLVL.

The chain is built from TRBV6-6 and TRBJ1-6; possibly TRBD1 for D (5 bases). V lost 5 bases to trimming and J lost 3 bases, with 14 bases between them. Germline V gene lookup returns CDR1 MNHNY and CDR2 SVGAGI (reference sequence). The CDR3 has 16 amino acids. This chain's CDR3 is CASSGGAPNYNSPLHF. DNA of the CDR3: TGTGCCAGCAGTGGCGGGGCACCCAACTATAATTCACCCCTCCACTTT.

There are many counts of this clonotype. J is TRBJ2-3 and V is TRBV7-8; D may be TRBD1 (6 bases). V lost 1 base, J lost 2 bases, and 7 bases lay in between. The CDR3 totals 14 residues. CDR1 is SGHVS, CDR2 FQNEAQ, per germline. In DNA form, the CDR3 reads TGTGCCAGCAGCTTAGGGACAGACACAGATACGCAGTATTTT. Its translation: CASSLGTDTDTQYF.

This clonotype was seen repeatedly, ten times or more. The rearrangement uses TRBV7-2 and TRBJ1-1; D remains unclear. V lost 0 bases and J 2 bases, leaving 10 bases between the germline ends. This CDR3 is 15 amino acids long. Per the germline V gene, CDR1 is SGHTA and CDR2 is FQGNSA. CDR3 sequence (DNA): TGTGCCAGCAGCTTAGCGCTCGGTCGAAACACTGAAGCTTTCTTT. This gives the protein CASSLALGRNTEAFF.

The V and J genes are TRBV9 and TRBJ2-7; 9 nucleotides match TRBD1. From germline, CDR1 is SGDLS and CDR2 YYNGEE. This CDR3 is built from 13 residues. Germline trimming cut 3 bases from V and 6 bases from J; bases unmatched to any gene: 4. CDR3: CASSDGTGFEQYF. The CDR3 DNA is TGTGCCAGCAGCGACGGGACAGGGTTCGAGCAGTACTTC.

V usage is TRBV12-3 or TRBV12-4 and J usage is TRBJ2-1; D unresolved. CDR3 size: 15 residues. The V end was cut by 6 bases, the J end by 8 bases, with 20 bases between. In nucleotides, the CDR3 is TGTGCCAGCAGGTCCCACTTTTGGGCGGCCGATGAGCAGTTCTTC. It encodes CASRSHFWAADEQFF.

The genes are TRBV12-3 or TRBV12-4 and TRBJ1-4; 8 bases fit TRBD1. Trimming cost V 7 bases and J 8 bases; bases outside gene matches: 12. This CDR3 has 15 amino acids. Written as DNA, the CDR3 is TGTGCCAGCACTATGACCGGGACAGGACGCGAAAAACTGTTTTTT. Translation: CASTMTGTGREKLFF.

The rearrangement uses TRBV5-5 and TRBJ2-7; unclear D gene. Germline V CDR1 and CDR2: SGHKS, YYEKEE (reference sequence). With 1 base removed from V and 0 bases from J, the gap between germline ends came to 8 bases. The CDR3 is 14 amino acids. This CDR3 reads CASSLTDISYEQYF. The CDR3 coding sequence is TGTGCCAGCAGCTTGACTGACATCTCCTACGAGCAGTACTTC.

This clonotype came up a few times. V gene TRBV13 combines with J gene TRBJ2-5; possibly TRBD1 for D (6 bases). V gave up 4 bases and J gave up 8 bases, with 20 bases separating them. Looked up from germline, CDR1 is PRHDT and CDR2 is FYEKMQ (reference sequence). The CDR3 is made up of 15 amino acids. For the CDR3, the DNA is TGTGCCAGCAGCTCAGGGGTAGGATCAAGAGAAACCCAGTACTTC. Residues: CASSSGVGSRETQYF.

This clonotype was seen a handful of times. V usage is TRBV7-4 and J usage is TRBJ2-1; D possibly uses TRBD1 or TRBD2 (5 bases each). The CDR3 is 11 residues long. The V end lost 5 bases, the J end lost 15 bases, and 14 bases lay between the germline ends. The germline V gene encodes CDR1 SGHVT and CDR2 SQSDAQ. The CDR3 nucleotides are TGTGCCAGCAGCACCGGCCTTGGGGGGTTCTTC. Its translation is CASSTGLGGFF.

This clonotype was detected ten times or more. The chain recombines TRBV7-2 with TRBJ2-3; possibly TRBD2 for D (7 bases). V lost 3 bases and J 6 bases, leaving 19 bases between the germline ends. The CDR3 runs 16 residues. Germline lookup yields CDR1 SGHTA and CDR2 FQGNSA. The CDR3 is CASSFPFEGGLDTQYF. The CDR3 coding sequence is TGTGCCAGCAGCTTTCCTTTTGAGGGGGGGCTCGATACGCAGTATTTT. Supplemented by reference TRBV7-2 and TRBJ2-3, the full variable domain reads GAGVSQSPSNKVTEKGKDVELRCDPISGHTALYWYRQSLGQGLEFLIYFQGNSAPDKSGLPSDRFSAERTGGSVSTLTIQRTQQEDSAVYLCASSFPFEGGLDTQYFGPGTRLTVL.

At least ten counts were recorded for this clonotype. This chain links TRBV7-2 with TRBJ2-7; 10 positions agree with TRBD2. Germline-derived CDR1 and CDR2 are SGHTA and FQGNSA. The CDR3 sequence is 16 residues long. V shed 0 bases and J 0 bases; nucleotides not matched to a gene: 2. The CDR3 DNA follows: TGTGCCAGCAGCTTAGCTAGCGGGGGGCCCTCCTACGAGCAGTACTTC. This codes for CASSLASGGPSYEQYF.

This sequence joins TRBV6-5 and TRBJ2-2; D unresolved. The CDR3 totals 15 residues. The V gene lost 2 bases and the J gene lost 4 bases, with 11 bases spanning the gap. Germline CDR1 MNHEY, CDR2 SVGAGI. The CDR3 DNA is TGTGCCAGCAGTTACACGCCCTCCGGCACCGGGGAGCTGTTTTTT. This encodes CASSYTPSGTGELFF.

There are many counts of this clonotype. The V and J genes are TRBV7-9 and TRBJ2-7, with 8 bases lining up with TRBD1. Trimming cost V 1 base and J 4 bases; bases outside gene matches: 9. The CDR3 runs 16 residues. Germline-derived CDR1 and CDR2 are SEHNR and FQNEAQ (reference sequence). This chain's CDR3 is CASSLGTGRLQYEQYF. The DNA for the CDR3 is TGTGCCAGCAGCTTAGGGACAGGGAGACTCCAGTACGAGCAGTACTTC.

The sample holds many counts of this clonotype. The chain couples TRBV6-5 to TRBJ1-2; TRBD1 matches at 8 bases. The ends lost 6 bases at V and 2 bases at J; junction bases unmatched: 5. The CDR3 is 14 amino acids. Germline V gives CDR1 MNHEY, CDR2 SVGAGI. DNA of the CDR3: TGTGCCAGCAGACCCAGGACAGGGAACTATGGCTACACCTTC. Translated, it gives CASRPRTGNYGYTF.

J is TRBJ2-3 and V is TRBV10-3, with 8 bases aligning to TRBD1. Trimming cost V 3 bases and J 4 bases; bases outside gene matches: 9. This CDR3 has 16 amino acids. Germline V lookup: CDR1 ENHRY, CDR2 SYGVKD. Here the CDR3 reads CAISDSGQGEADTQYF. In DNA, the CDR3 is TGTGCCATCAGTGACTCAGGACAGGGAGAAGCAGATACGCAGTATTTT.

A few counts support this clonotype. This rearrangement joins TRBV25-1 to TRBJ1-1; a weak D match, TRBD1 (6 bases). Trimming left V 0 bases short and J 6 bases short, with 23 bases between. Germline lookup yields CDR1 MGHDK and CDR2 SYGVNS. The CDR3 totals 18 residues. The CDR3 DNA reads TGTGCCAGCAGTGAATACCCTATTTGGGGTAGGGGGGGTGCTGAAGCTTTCTTT. This gives the protein CASSEYPIWGRGGAEAFF. The full variable domain, completed using reference TRBV25-1 and TRBJ1-1, is EADIYQTPRYLVIGTGKKITLECSQTMGHDKMYWYQQDPGMELHLIHYSYGVNSTEKGDLSSESTVSRIRTEHFPLTLESARPSHTSQYLCASSEYPIWGRGGAEAFFGQGTRLTVV.

The J gene is TRBJ2-3, the V gene TRBV28; D may match TRBD1 or TRBD2 (6 bases each). V was cut by 5 bases and J by 5 bases, with 20 bases left in between. This CDR3 spans 16 amino acids. The germline V gene has CDR1 MDHEN and CDR2 SYDVKM. The CDR3 nucleotides are TGTGCCAGCAGTACGCCCTGGGGGGCCCAAGGAGATACGCAGTATTTT. Translating it yields CASSTPWGAQGDTQYF.